A single sample is the source of the 24 T cell receptor beta chains below, sequenced in a study of T cell repertoires in cytomegalovirus infection. TCRdb reanalysed the reads using MiXCR and keeps one entry per CDR3 protein. Among fewer than 80,000 distinct CDR3 sequences listed, 3.5% to 4.5% were seen once. Sequenced input: PBMCs. Receptors originate from a human donor in good health (CMV status not recorded). Some clones in this sample may be carry-over from other donors' samples.

This clonotype has at least ten counts. J is TRBJ1-1 and V is TRBV7-2, with TRBD1 identical over 8 bases. This CDR3 is 14 amino acids long. J lost 7 bases, V lost 5 bases, and 9 bases had no gene match. From germline, CDR1 is SGHTA and CDR2 FQGNSA. CDR3 amino acids: CASSAGQGSNEAFF. The CDR3, as DNA: TGTGCCAGCAGCGCCGGACAGGGTTCAAATGAAGCTTTCTTT.

The rearrangement links TRBV11-2 to TRBJ1-5; D not certain. Germline V CDR1 and CDR2: SGHAT, FQNNGV. Trimming took 3 bases from V and 2 from J, leaving 11 bases between them. CDR3 length equals 15 residues. CDR3 DNA: TGTGCCAGCAGCTTCTCATCGGACCGCAATCAGCCCCAGCATTTT. Encoded protein: CASSFSSDRNQPQHF.

This clonotype has a count of ten or more. J is TRBJ1-2 and V is TRBV28; D is unresolved. CDR3 length: 15 residues. Trimming took 1 base from V and 2 from J, leaving 11 bases between them. Germline CDR1 and CDR2: MDHEN and SYDVKM. CDR3 sequence reads: CASSLSRQRNYGYTF. Here the CDR3 DNA reads TGTGCCAGCAGTTTATCCAGGCAACGCAACTATGGCTACACCTTC.

A remark on this clonotype: Possible read error: a much larger clone is one base away. The chain carries TRBV28 and TRBJ1-2; D might be TRBD1 (5 bases). CDR3 length equals 13 residues. In germline, CDR1 is MDHEN, CDR2 SYDVKM. The CDR3 sequence is CASSLGTLNGYNF. CDR3 DNA: TGTGCCAGCAGCCTCGGGACGCTAAATGGCTACAACTTC.

This clonotype was found many times. The chain employs TRBV4-1 and TRBJ1-1, with no clear D. CDR3 length: 17 residues. Looked up from germline, CDR1 is MGHRA and CDR2 is YSYEKL. The V and J ends lost 1 base and 3 bases respectively, with 18 bases between them. The CDR3 nucleotides read TGCGCCAGCAGCCAAGTCATGTGGCGGATTGGAGACACTGAAGCTTTCTTT. Translating gives CASSQVMWRIGDTEAFF.

In its sample, this clonotype was seen many times. This chain links TRBV6-1 with TRBJ1-4, with TRBD1 matching over 7 bases. Germline V CDR1 and CDR2: MNHNS, SASEGT. Trimming removed 5 bases from V and 2 bases from J; junction bases left unmatched: 2. The CDR3 spans 14 residues. CDR3 loop: CASSMTGTNEKLFF. In DNA, the CDR3 is TGTGCCAGCAGTATGACAGGGACTAATGAAAAACTGTTTTTT.

The sample holds many counts of this clonotype. The DNA of the CDR3 is TGCAGTGCTAGAGACCCCCTCAGGAGCGATGGCTACACCTTC. Translation gives CSARDPLRSDGYTF. V gene TRBV20-1 combines with J gene TRBJ1-2, with D unresolved. V was clipped by 0 bases and J by 6 bases, with 14 bases between them. The length of the CDR3 is 14 residues. Germline lookup yields CDR1 DFQATT and CDR2 SNEGSKA (reference sequence).

This clonotype has a count of ten or more. V usage is TRBV27 and J usage is TRBJ1-6; D remains unclear. This CDR3 has 13 amino acids. Germline CDR1 is MNHEY and CDR2 is SMNVEV (reference sequence). V dropped 5 bases and J dropped 9 bases, with 11 bases sitting between them. The CDR3 nucleotides read TGTGCCAGCAGTCCCGCGCAGGTTTCACCCCTCCACTTT. Amino acid sequence: CASSPAQVSPLHF.

This clonotype was found many times. The chain recombines TRBV2 with TRBJ2-3; D is possibly TRBD1 (5 bases). Germline loops: CDR1 SNHLY, CDR2 FYNNEI. CDR3 length equals 13 residues. The V end lost 8 bases, the J end lost 4 bases, and 13 bases lay between the germline ends. CDR3 region: CASGQGRPDTQYF. The CDR3 nucleotides are TGTGCCAGCGGGCAGGGAAGGCCAGATACGCAGTATTTT. The entire variable domain, with the rest obtained from reference TRBV2 and TRBJ2-3, is as follows: EPEVTQTPSHQVTQMGQEVILRCVPISNHLYFYWYRQILGQKVEFLVSFYNNEISEKSEIFDDQFSVERPDGSNFTLKIRSTKLEDSAMYFCASGQGRPDTQYFGPGTRLTVL.

The genes are TRBV7-2 and TRBJ2-3; D is uncertain. The CDR3 has 17 residues. V lost 5 bases and J lost 2, with 20 bases in between. Germline CDR1 SGHTA, CDR2 FQGNSA. The chain's CDR3 is CASSLFSRRTSTDTQYF. In nucleotides, the CDR3 is TGTGCCAGCAGCCTTTTCTCCCGACGGACCTCCACAGATACGCAGTATTTT.

This clonotype was counted many times. The chain is built from TRBV7-2 and TRBJ2-3; tentative D call: TRBD2 (6 bases). Germline CDR1 SGHTA, CDR2 FQGNSA. V dropped 5 bases and J dropped 5 bases, with 17 bases sitting between them. The CDR3 is 15 amino acids. CDR3 bases: TGTGCCAGCAGCCCAGGAGGGCCGGGTGGAGATACGCAGTATTTT. This gives the protein CASSPGGPGGDTQYF.

This clonotype was recorded many times. CDR3 residues: CASTGTRSYEQYF. CDR3 sequence (DNA): TGTGCCAGCACCGGGACTCGATCCTACGAGCAGTACTTC. The chain combines TRBV25-1 with TRBJ2-7; tentative D call: TRBD2 (6 bases). Per the germline V gene, CDR1 is MGHDK and CDR2 is SYGVNS. This CDR3 is 13 amino acids long. V was cut by 7 bases and J by 1 base, with 11 bases left in between.

This clonotype was found many times. The chain is built from TRBV12-3 or TRBV12-4 and TRBJ2-3; 12 nucleotides align to TRBD2. Unmatched junction bases numbered 6, after V lost 6 bases and J lost 5 bases. This CDR3 is built from 15 residues. In DNA form, the CDR3 reads TGTGCCAGCAGCACAACGACTAGCGGGAGAGATACGCAGTATTTT. Its protein is CASSTTTSGRDTQYF.

In this sample, this clonotype turned up many times. The chain has TRBV7-2 and TRBJ1-2; TRBD1 aligns across 8 bases. V lost 5 bases and J lost 8; bases outside the gene matches: 16. The germline V gene encodes CDR1 SGHTA and CDR2 FQGNSA. The CDR3 has 16 amino acids. The CDR3 sequence: CASSLGQGQTALGYTF. CDR3 in DNA: TGTGCCAGCAGCCTAGGACAGGGCCAGACGGCGCTAGGCTACACCTTC.

This clonotype has a count of ten or more. This chain connects TRBV7-2 to TRBJ1-2; perhaps TRBD1 as D (6 bases). The V and J ends lost 4 bases and 8 bases respectively, with 17 bases between them. CDR1 and CDR2 (germline): SGHTA, FQGNSA. This CDR3 comprises 14 residues. The CDR3 DNA reads TGTGCCAGCAGCTCAGGAGTGATCAGGGGAGGCTACACCTTC. Translation gives CASSSGVIRGGYTF.

This clonotype appeared many times. This sequence joins TRBV5-1 and TRBJ1-2, with D possibly being TRBD1 (5 bases). Deletions cut 4 bases from V and 3 bases from J, with 16 bases between. Germline values: CDR1 SGHRS, CDR2 YFSETQ. CDR3 length equals 15 residues. CDR3 protein: CASSRDASQYYGYTF. Here the CDR3 DNA reads TGCGCCAGCAGCAGGGACGCCAGCCAATACTATGGCTACACCTTC. The whole variable domain, remainder taken from reference TRBV5-1 and TRBJ1-2, is KAGVTQTPRYLIKTRGQQVTLSCSPISGHRSVSWYQQTPGQGLQFLFEYFSETQRNKGNFPGRFSGRQFSNSRSEMNVSTLELGDSALYLCASSRDASQYYGYTFGSGTRLTVV.

Ten or more counts support this clonotype. The chain combines TRBV12-3 or TRBV12-4 with TRBJ1-2; TRBD1 agrees at 7 bases. CDR3 length: 13 residues. V gave up 4 bases and J gave up 4 bases; unmatched junction bases: 3. In nucleotides, the CDR3 is TGTGCCAGCAGTTCTAGGGGGCCCTATGGCTACACCTTC. This gives the protein CASSSRGPYGYTF.

This clonotype came up many times. The chain links TRBV11-2 to TRBJ2-4; D tentatively reads TRBD1 or TRBD2 (5 bases each). This CDR3 contains 12 residues. CDR1 is SGHAT, CDR2 FQNNGV, per germline. Trimming removed 4 bases at V and 6 bases at J, with 7 bases between. CDR3 DNA sequence: TGTGCCAGCAGCTGGGACGGAAACATTCAGTACTTC. Its translation: CASSWDGNIQYF.

This clonotype was detected many times. The DNA of the CDR3 is TGCAGTGCTAGAGAATTTCTGGCGGCAGATCCGCGGTACACCTTC. It yields the protein CSAREFLAADPRYTF. V and J are TRBV20-1 and TRBJ1-2; D is undetermined. Germline loops: CDR1 DFQATT, CDR2 SNEGSKA (reference sequence). V shed 0 bases and J shed 11 bases, with 22 bases lying between them. The CDR3 is 15 residues long.

This clonotype was seen many times. The rearrangement uses TRBV7-2 and TRBJ2-7; no definite D call. Per the germline V gene, CDR1 is SGHTA and CDR2 is FQGNSA. V dropped 2 bases and J dropped 2 bases, with 7 bases sitting between them. This CDR3 has 13 amino acids. The chain's CDR3 is CASSLNTAYEQYF. CDR3 sequence (DNA): TGTGCCAGCAGCTTAAACACGGCCTACGAGCAGTACTTC.

This clonotype was seen many times. The rearrangement uses TRBV7-9 and TRBJ2-5, with D uncertain. Germline CDR1 SEHNR, CDR2 FQNEAQ (reference sequence). CDR3 length: 15 amino acids. V was trimmed by 1 base and J by 2 bases, leaving 11 bases between them. The CDR3 region has the DNA TGTGCCAGCAGCTTAGAAATCCGGTTTCAAGAGACCCAGTACTTC. It encodes CASSLEIRFQETQYF.

This clonotype was detected ten times or more. V and J are TRBV5-4 and TRBJ1-1; 7 positions match TRBD1. The CDR3 has 14 residues. The junction had 5 bases not matched to a gene; V was cut back by 0 bases and J by 6 bases. CDR1 and CDR2 from the germline V gene are SGHNT and YYREEE (reference sequence). CDR3 sequence: CASSLAGGDAEAFF. Here the CDR3 DNA reads TGTGCCAGCAGCTTGGCAGGGGGTGATGCTGAAGCTTTCTTT. Supplemented by reference TRBV5-4 and TRBJ1-1, the full variable domain reads ETGVTQSPTHLIKTRGQQVTLRCSSQSGHNTVSWYQQALGQGPQFIFQYYREEENGRGNFPPRFSGLQFPNYSSELNVNALELDDSALYLCASSLAGGDAEAFFGQGTRLTVV.

Many counts were recorded for this clonotype. CDR3 nucleotide sequence: TGTGCCAGCAGTCCTAGCGGTGTGGGGCCAGATACGCAGTATTTT. Its translation: CASSPSGVGPDTQYF. The chain recombines TRBV28 with TRBJ2-3; the match to TRBD2 covers 7 bases. The J segment lost 4 bases and the V segment lost 5 bases, leaving 9 bases of the junction unmatched. The germline V gene encodes CDR1 MDHEN and CDR2 SYDVKM. This CDR3 region has 15 residues.

This clonotype was counted ten times or more. The chain recombines TRBV10-2 with TRBJ2-5; D unresolved. V lost 4 bases and J 0 bases, leaving 6 bases between the germline ends. The V gene's germline CDR1 is WSHSY and CDR2 SAAADI. The CDR3 runs 13 residues. The CDR3 here is CASSVTDQETQYF. In nucleotides, the CDR3 is TGCGCCAGCAGTGTGACGGACCAAGAGACCCAGTACTTC.